What follows are 30 T cell receptor beta chains derived from one specimen sequenced in a study of blood T cell repertoires in COVID-19. Assay: immunoSEQ multiplex PCR; the TCRdb copy retains only in-frame clones and omits some. The sample has 95,000 to 110,000 clones, 90% to 95% seen once. Material: peripheral blood. These receptors were taken from a human donor in a cohort sampled during active COVID-19.

J is TRBJ2-1 and V is TRBV27; 8 bases fit TRBD2. CDR1 and CDR2 from the germline V gene are MNHEY and SMNVEV (reference sequence). V dropped 3 bases and J dropped 10; count of bases not matched to a gene: 11. The CDR3 is 15 amino acids. CDR3 in amino acids: CASSLRGGPRGEQFF. CDR3 nucleotides: TGTGCCAGCAGTTTGCGCGGGGGGCCACGGGGGGAGCAGTTCTTC.

The rearrangement joins TRBV29-1 to TRBJ2-2; D uncertain. Germline V gene data show CDR1 as SQVTM and CDR2 as ANQGSEA. The CDR3 totals 13 residues. Deletions cut 1 base from V and 5 bases from J, with 8 bases between. CDR3 in amino acids: CSVEVALTGELFF. CDR3 in DNA: TGCAGCGTTGAAGTAGCCCTGACCGGGGAGCTGTTTTTT.

V usage is TRBV6-5 and J usage is TRBJ1-1; 7 bases agree with TRBD1. The CDR3 is 16 amino acids. Unmatched junction bases numbered 10, after V lost 2 bases and J lost 4 bases. Germline V gene data show CDR1 as MNHEY and CDR2 as SVGAGI. This CDR3 is CASSYGTRGVGTEAFF. Here the CDR3 DNA reads TGTGCCAGCAGTTACGGAACCAGGGGGGTTGGCACTGAAGCTTTCTTT.

The J gene is TRBJ2-5, the V gene TRBV7-2; D is possibly TRBD2 (6 bases). Germline assignment: CDR1 SGHTA and CDR2 FQGNSA. Trimming took off 6 bases at V and 5 bases at J, with 16 bases between the two ends. This CDR3 comprises 14 residues. The CDR3 region has the DNA TGTGCCAGCAGGGGAGGAATGGGTCCCGAGACCCAGTACTTC. Its translation is CASRGGMGPETQYF.

The chain couples TRBV7-2 to TRBJ2-2; 12 positions agree with TRBD2. The ends lost 2 bases at V and 5 bases at J; junction bases unmatched: 0. Germline CDR1 and CDR2: SGHTA and FQGNSA. The CDR3 spans 15 residues. The CDR3 here is CASSLLAGGTGELFF. The CDR3 nucleotides read TGTGCCAGCAGCTTACTAGCGGGGGGGACCGGGGAGCTGTTTTTT.

The chain couples TRBV27 to TRBJ1-4; tentative D call: TRBD1 (5 bases). Germline V gives CDR1 MNHEY, CDR2 SMNVEV (reference sequence). The V end lost 0 bases, the J end lost 5 bases, and 10 bases lay between the germline ends. This CDR3 spans 15 amino acids. Written as DNA, the CDR3 is TGTGCCAGCAGTTTATCCAGGGTTGGGAATGAAAAACTGTTTTTT. Translated: CASSLSRVGNEKLFF.

The chain uses TRBV3-1 (or the pseudogene TRBV3-2) and TRBJ2-1; tentative D call: TRBD2 (5 bases). Trimming shortened V by 4 bases and J by 5 bases, and 6 bases separated the two germline ends. Germline CDR1 is LGHDT and CDR2 is YNNKEL (reference sequence). The CDR3 has 12 amino acids. The CDR3 nucleotides read TGTGCCAGCAGCCCGCGGGACAATGAGCAGTTCTTC. Protein sequence: CASSPRDNEQFF.

This chain uses TRBV11-2 with TRBJ2-1; a possible D gene is TRBD2 (6 bases). Germline V gives CDR1 SGHAT, CDR2 FQNNGV. V was cut by 7 bases and J by 4 bases, with 17 bases left in between. CDR3 length equals 15 residues. For the CDR3, the DNA is TGTGCCAGCATCCTAGGGAGCGGGTCTTACAATGAGCAGTTCTTC. Encoded protein: CASILGSGSYNEQFF.

The chain carries TRBV6-2 or TRBV6-3 and TRBJ2-7; D unresolved. Deletions cut 2 bases from V and 6 bases from J, with 5 bases between. This CDR3 is built from 11 residues. CDR1 is MNHEY and CDR2 is SVGEGT in the germline V gene. CDR3 amino acids: CASSYSSEQYF. CDR3 coding DNA: TGTGCCAGCAGTTACAGTAGCGAGCAGTACTTC.

The genes are TRBV29-1 and TRBJ1-5; 7 nucleotides align to TRBD1. After removal of 6 bases from V and 4 bases from J, the junction contained 3 bases not matched to a gene. The length of the CDR3 is 12 residues. The germline V gene has CDR1 SQVTM and CDR2 ANQGSEA. The CDR3 sequence is CSVIQGNQPQHF. CDR3 DNA sequence: TGCAGCGTGATACAGGGGAATCAGCCCCAGCATTTT.

V gene TRBV21-1 combines with J gene TRBJ2-5; the table's D call of TRBD2 was not tested on the DNA. TRBV21-1 is an annotated pseudogene. The CDR3 contains 15 residues. CDR3: CASSKALDYPGTQYF. The CDR3 DNA reads TGTGCCAGCAGCAAAGCGCTCGACTATCCGGGGACCCAGTACTTC.

The chain links TRBV27 to TRBJ1-2, with TRBD1 matching 7 bases. The CDR3 has 14 residues. Germline lookup yields CDR1 MNHEY and CDR2 SMNVEV (reference sequence). The trim removed 4 bases at V and 4 bases at J, leaving 6 bases unmatched. CDR3 coding DNA: TGTGCCAGCAGTTATGACAGGGTGGGCTATGGCTACACCTTC. Its protein product is CASSYDRVGYGYTF.

This chain links TRBV21-1 with TRBJ2-7; the table's TRBD1 call for D was not verified on the DNA. TRBV21-1 is recorded as a pseudogene. The CDR3 is 16 residues long. The CDR3 coding sequence is TGTGCCAGCAGCAAAGTCCGGCCAGGGTCGACCTGCGAGCAGTACTTC. Its protein product is CASSKVRPGSTCEQYF.

The chain employs TRBV5-6 and TRBJ2-4; D is possibly TRBD1 (5 bases). The CDR3 spans 14 residues. V lost 0 bases to trimming and J lost 9 bases, with 13 bases between them. Germline CDR1 is SGHDT and CDR2 is YYEEEE. CDR3 DNA: TGTGCCAGCAGCTTGGGAAGGGGTGGAAGCATTCAGTACTTC. Its protein is CASSLGRGGSIQYF.

V is TRBV18 and J is TRBJ1-2, with TRBD1 as a possible D gene (6 bases). Trimming left V 2 bases short and J 6 bases short, with 16 bases between. Germline CDR1 is KGHSH and CDR2 is LQKENI. This CDR3 has 15 residues. The CDR3 sequence is CASSPSGSGANGYTF. As DNA, the CDR3 is TGTGCCAGCTCACCATCGGGGTCAGGGGCCAATGGCTACACCTTC.

V and J are TRBV19 and TRBJ1-1; no reliable D call. The V gene's germline CDR1 is LNHDA and CDR2 SQIVND (reference sequence). The CDR3 sequence is 14 residues long. Trimming took 6 bases from V and 0 from J, leaving 11 bases between them. CDR3 amino acids: CASRWRQLNTEAFF. The CDR3 nucleotides are TGTGCCAGTAGGTGGAGGCAGTTGAACACTGAAGCTTTCTTT. Together with reference TRBV19 and TRBJ1-1, the CDR3 gives the full variable domain: DGGITQSPKYLFRKEGQNVTLSCEQNLNHDAMYWYRQDPGQGLRLIYYSQIVNDFQKGDIAEGYSVSREKKESFPLTVTSAQKNPTAFYLCASRWRQLNTEAFFGQGTRLTVV.

This clone came up once. This chain links TRBV13 with TRBJ1-4; 9 positions agree with TRBD1. Trimming cost V 5 bases and J 6 bases; bases outside gene matches: 13. The CDR3 loop spans 17 amino acids. Germline V gene data show CDR1 as PRHDT and CDR2 as FYEKMQ (reference sequence). The CDR3 region has the DNA TGTGCCAGCAGCCGCCGGGGACAGGGAGCTTGGCATGAAAAACTGTTTTTT. This sequence encodes CASSRRGQGAWHEKLFF.

The genes are TRBV7-2 and TRBJ1-2, with 12 nucleotides matching TRBD1. The CDR3 consists of 16 residues. The V gene end was trimmed by 2 bases and the J gene end by 6 bases; junction bases not matched to a gene: 7. Germline CDR1 is SGHTA and CDR2 is FQGNSA. CDR3 loop: CASSLREGQGANGYTF. DNA for the CDR3: TGTGCCAGCAGCTTAAGAGAGGGACAGGGGGCGAATGGCTACACCTTC.

This clone has a handful of counts. The rearrangement joins TRBV6-1 to TRBJ2-7, with D perhaps matching TRBD2 (6 bases). V lost 0 bases and J 7 bases, leaving 13 bases between the germline ends. This CDR3 has 14 residues. CDR1 and CDR2 (germline): MNHNS, SASEGT. The CDR3 loop is CASSEAPEAGEQYF. CDR3 sequence (DNA): TGTGCCAGCAGTGAAGCGCCCGAGGCGGGGGAGCAGTACTTC.

V usage is TRBV29-1 and J usage is TRBJ2-2, with 12 positions matching TRBD2. This CDR3 has 16 amino acids. Germline assignment: CDR1 SQVTM and CDR2 ANQGSEA. Unmatched junction bases numbered 4, after V lost 5 bases and J lost 0 bases. CDR3 region: CSVHGTSGSNTGELFF. The CDR3 DNA follows: TGCAGCGTTCACGGGACTAGCGGGTCGAACACCGGGGAGCTGTTTTTT.

The V and J genes are TRBV19 and TRBJ2-1; 14 bases line up with TRBD2. Per germline, CDR1 LNHDA and CDR2 SQIVND (reference sequence). V was pared by 8 bases and J by 3 bases, with 12 bases of the junction left unmatched. CDR3 length: 18 residues. The CDR3 bases are TGTGCCAGTCGATCAAATGGGACTAGCGGGGGATACTACAATGAGCAGTTCTTC. Protein: CASRSNGTSGGYYNEQFF.

A single count supports this clone. The J gene is TRBJ2-5, the V gene TRBV30; perhaps TRBD2 as D (5 bases). This CDR3 spans 13 amino acids. Germline CDR1 and CDR2: GTSNPN and SVGIG (reference sequence). V lost 3 bases to trimming and J lost 7 bases, with 15 bases between them. In DNA form, the CDR3 reads TGTGCCTGGAGGGCGACTACCTGGGGGACCCAGTACTTC. It codes for CAWRATTWGTQYF.

This chain links TRBV5-4 with TRBJ2-1; D not resolved. The V end was cut by 2 bases, the J end by 5 bases, with 14 bases between. Germline V CDR1 and CDR2: SGHNT, YYREEE (reference sequence). The CDR3 covers 15 residues. The CDR3 protein is CASSLKPSPDNEQFF. The CDR3 DNA is TGTGCCAGCAGCTTAAAGCCCTCGCCCGACAATGAGCAGTTCTTC.

This chain links TRBV9 with TRBJ2-3, with D hard to call. The CDR3 is 14 residues long. Per germline, CDR1 SGDLS and CDR2 YYNGEE. Between the trimmed V and J ends, which lost 0 bases and 2 bases, there was a span of 7 bases. The CDR3 region is CASSVGPLTDTQYF. The CDR3 DNA sequence: TGTGCCAGCAGCGTAGGCCCACTCACAGATACGCAGTATTTT.

This sequence joins TRBV6-5 and TRBJ1-2; TRBD1 agrees at 9 bases. The CDR3 has 15 residues. Per germline, CDR1 MNHEY and CDR2 SVGAGI. V shed 0 bases and J 7 bases; nucleotides not matched to a gene: 6. In nucleotides, the CDR3 is TGTGCCAGCAGTTACTCGACACAGGGGGCCTCTGGCTACACCTTC. This sequence encodes CASSYSTQGASGYTF.

The chain combines TRBV30 with TRBJ2-7, with TRBD1 matching 9 bases. V gave up 4 bases and J gave up 2 bases; unmatched junction bases: 3. The CDR3 runs to 13 residues. From germline, CDR1 is GTSNPN and CDR2 SVGIG (reference sequence). Written as DNA, the CDR3 is TGTGCCTGGATGGACAGGGGAACCTACGAGCAGTACTTC. Its translation: CAWMDRGTYEQYF.

The V gene is TRBV4-3, the J gene TRBJ2-1; 11 nucleotides line up with TRBD2. V was pared by 4 bases and J by 2 bases, with 1 base of the junction left unmatched. Germline-derived CDR1 and CDR2 are LGHNA and YSLEER. This CDR3 comprises 15 residues. The CDR3 coding sequence is TGCGCCAGCAGCCCGACTAGCGGGGCCTACAATGAGCAGTTCTTC. Amino acids: CASSPTSGAYNEQFF.

The chain uses TRBV7-2 and TRBJ2-3; 11 bases fit TRBD2. Looked up from germline, CDR1 is SGHTA and CDR2 is FQGNSA. The CDR3 runs 16 residues. Trimming removed 5 bases from V and 2 bases from J; junction bases left unmatched: 6. CDR3 nucleotides: TGTGCCAGCAGCAAGACTAGCGGGATCTACACAGATACGCAGTATTTT. This sequence encodes CASSKTSGIYTDTQYF.

The CDR3: CASSFQYTEAFF. The CDR3 DNA follows: TGTGCCAGCAGCTTCCAGTATACTGAAGCTTTCTTT. The V and J genes are TRBV7-9 and TRBJ1-1, with D hard to call. Germline assignment: CDR1 SEHNR and CDR2 FQNEAQ (reference sequence). This CDR3 contains 12 residues. V was shortened by 3 bases and J by 5 bases, with 7 bases between the two germline ends.

The V call is TRBV28, the J call TRBJ1-4; no clear D gene. V lost 2 bases and J lost 4, with 14 bases in between. This CDR3 comprises 16 residues. Germline V lookup: CDR1 MDHEN, CDR2 SYDVKM. The CDR3 DNA follows: TGTGCCAGCAGTTTAGGGTTCGGCGGCCATAATGAAAAACTGTTTTTT. This codes for CASSLGFGGHNEKLFF.